Listed below are T cell receptor beta chains from one sample, sequenced in a study of T cells in Graves' hyperthyroidism and ophthalmopathy. TCRdb itself ran the multiplex PCR reads through MiXCR, one entry per CDR3 protein. Of some 440,000 distinct CDR3 sequences listed, 15% to 18% are singletons. Sample: blood. These receptors came from a woman aged 18-30 years with Graves' hyperthyroidism. CDR3s include the opening cysteine and the closing phenylalanine or tryptophan. Each record gives: V gene, J gene, D gene, CDR3 protein. D genes are given only for firm matches.

>TRBV11-1|TRBJ2-7|TRBD1
CASSPRGQGAYEQYF
>TRBV12-3/TRBV12-4|TRBJ1-2|.
CASTPGTWMAGYTF
>TRBV27|TRBJ1-1|.
CASSLFENTEAFF
>TRBV6-1|TRBJ2-7|TRBD2
CASSPNGRSSYEQYF
>TRBV11-2|TRBJ2-7|.
CASSLERVHEQYF
>TRBV9|TRBJ2-5|.
CASSPPMEEETQYF
>TRBV5-1|TRBJ2-3|.
CASSSGLTGAFSTDTQYF
>TRBV7-9|TRBJ2-6|.
CANSPSGSSSGANVLTF
>TRBV7-2|TRBJ2-5|.
CASSLEIVGGQYF
>TRBV2|TRBJ2-7|.
CASSAEGHSYEQYF
>TRBV6-1|TRBJ2-3|.
CASSYPGDDTDTQYF
>TRBV27|TRBJ2-7|TRBD2
CASSPPGLAAYEQYF
>TRBV20-1|TRBJ2-7|.
CSARDHLSRGSKTYEQYF
>TRBV9|TRBJ2-3|.
CASSVGAGKTDTQYF
>TRBV4-2|TRBJ1-1|.
CASSPVGGRNTEAFF
>TRBV12-3/TRBV12-4|TRBJ1-1|TRBD1
CASRPGTGGWDTEAFF
>TRBV7-9|TRBJ2-5|TRBD2
CASSFTSGETETQYF
>TRBV9|TRBJ2-3|TRBD1
CASSVATGGWADTQYF
>TRBV6-2/TRBV6-3|TRBJ1-1|.
CASSYSSNRQENTEAFF
>TRBV25-1|TRBJ2-7|TRBD1
CASSEATGDDFYEQYF
>TRBV4-2|TRBJ1-1|.
CASSREGRVNTEAFF